Listed here is a single T cell receptor beta chain. Its matching antigen is unknown. Some clones are missing from TCRdb's copy, which holds only in-frame ones; the method was immunoSEQ multiplex PCR. The sample carries 150,000 to 190,000 clones, 70% to 90% recorded once. These data originate in a study of T cell responses to AZD1222 COVID-19 vaccine. Findings and limits, study-wide: Donors were chiefly white British, with a greater number of females, and clonal diversity was perhaps underestimated. At baseline, just five to seven AZD1222 recipients tested seropositive. Nearly half of the spike-specific TCRs reportedly recognize variant regions that carry no mutations. Spike-wide coverage was observed for vaccine-associated CD4 TCRs, with dominant responses at 160-218 and 743-854.

The germline gives CDR1 SGHRS, CDR2 YFSETQ. The germline V and J ends were trimmed by 0 bases and 0 bases, with 6 bases remaining between them. The CDR3 is 14 residues long. The sequence derives from an adult who had recovered from COVID-19. The gene calls are TRBV5-1 and TRBJ1-1; D unresolved. The sequencing used peripheral blood, collected after recovery from COVID-19. CDR3 DNA sequence: TGCGCCAGCAGCTTGGATGCTATGAACACTGAAGCTTTCTTT. Translation gives CASSLDAMNTEAFF. Looking up the rest from reference TRBV5-1 and TRBJ1-1 gives the full variable domain: KAGVTQTPRYLIKTRGQQVTLSCSPISGHRSVSWYQQTPGQGLQFLFEYFSETQRNKGNFPGRFSGRQFSNSRSEMNVSTLELGDSALYLCASSLDAMNTEAFFGQGTRLTVV.